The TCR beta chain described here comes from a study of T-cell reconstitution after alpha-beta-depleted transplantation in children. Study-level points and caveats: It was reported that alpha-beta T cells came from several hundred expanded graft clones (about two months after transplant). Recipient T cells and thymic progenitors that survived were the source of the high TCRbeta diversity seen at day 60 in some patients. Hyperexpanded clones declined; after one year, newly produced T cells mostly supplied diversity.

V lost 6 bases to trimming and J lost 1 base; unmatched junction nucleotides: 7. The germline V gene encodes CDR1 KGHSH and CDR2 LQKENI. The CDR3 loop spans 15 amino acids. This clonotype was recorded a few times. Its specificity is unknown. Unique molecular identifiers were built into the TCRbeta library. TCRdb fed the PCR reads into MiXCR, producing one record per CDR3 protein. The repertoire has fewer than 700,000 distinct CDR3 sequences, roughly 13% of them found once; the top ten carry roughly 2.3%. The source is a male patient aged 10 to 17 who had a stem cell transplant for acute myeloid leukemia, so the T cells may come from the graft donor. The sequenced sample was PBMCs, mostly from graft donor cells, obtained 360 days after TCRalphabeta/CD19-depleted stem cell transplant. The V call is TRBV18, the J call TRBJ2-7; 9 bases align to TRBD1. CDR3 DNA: TGTGCCAGCTCCGGGGGGACAGGGATTTCCTACGAGCAGTACTTC. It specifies CASSGGTGISYEQYF.